This T cell receptor (beta chain) was sequenced in a study of regulatory T cells in long-lasting Graves disease. Many counts were recorded for this clonotype. CDR1 is DFQATT and CDR2 is SNEGSKA in the germline V gene (reference sequence). The CDR3 sequence is 14 residues long. After removal of 3 bases from V and 5 bases from J, the junction contained 5 bases not matched to a gene. Sample time point: newly diagnosed GD, antithyroid drugs for less than 3 months. The TCR library was made from RNA extracted from PBMCs. Arm-PCR of CDR3 regions and iRepertoire HTBI primers were used to build TCR beta libraries. TCRdb re-derived calls from the multiplex PCR reads in MiXCR, one entry per CDR3 protein. The repertoire has some 330,000 distinct CDR3 sequences, about 11% of them found once; the top ten carry approximately 17%. These same records also appear under a second study, on T cells in Graves' hyperthyroidism and ophthalmopathy. From that report: When ophthalmopathy did not progress within 18 months, Graves' hyperthyroidism was considered stable. Criteria for exclusion of patients were uncontrolled infection, other autoimmune disease, pregnancy or lactation. On the basis of clinical symptoms, serum thyroxine and TRAb, thyroid ultrasound and orbital computed tomography, diagnoses were made. Progression to ophthalmopathy was predicted a median of roughly 6.8 months early.

The sequence was obtained from a young woman with Graves disease. The chain uses TRBV20-1 and TRBJ1-5; 9 nucleotides agree with TRBD1. Sequences were derived from peripheral blood mononuclear cells (PBMCs), sampled at new diagnosis, from a patient treated with antithyroid drugs. CDR3 region: CSASLTGGHQPQHF. The CDR3, as DNA: TGCAGTGCTAGCCTGACAGGGGGACATCAGCCCCAGCATTTT.